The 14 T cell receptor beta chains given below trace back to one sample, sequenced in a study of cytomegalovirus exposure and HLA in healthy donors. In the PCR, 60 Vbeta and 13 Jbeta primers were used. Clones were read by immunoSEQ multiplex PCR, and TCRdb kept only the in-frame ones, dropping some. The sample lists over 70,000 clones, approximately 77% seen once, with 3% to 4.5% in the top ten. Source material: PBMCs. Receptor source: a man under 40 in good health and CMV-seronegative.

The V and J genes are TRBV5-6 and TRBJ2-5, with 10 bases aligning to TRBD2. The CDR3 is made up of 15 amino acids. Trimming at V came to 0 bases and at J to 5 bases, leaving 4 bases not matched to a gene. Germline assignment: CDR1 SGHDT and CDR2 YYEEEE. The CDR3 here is CASSLAGTSDETQYF. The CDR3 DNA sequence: TGTGCCAGCAGCTTGGCCGGGACTAGCGACGAGACCCAGTACTTC. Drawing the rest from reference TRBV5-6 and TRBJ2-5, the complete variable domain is DAGVTQSPTHLIKTRGQQVTLRCSPKSGHDTVSWYQQALGQGPQFIFQYYEEEERQRGNFPDRFSGHQFPNYSSELNVNALLLGDSALYLCASSLAGTSDETQYFGPGTRLLVL.

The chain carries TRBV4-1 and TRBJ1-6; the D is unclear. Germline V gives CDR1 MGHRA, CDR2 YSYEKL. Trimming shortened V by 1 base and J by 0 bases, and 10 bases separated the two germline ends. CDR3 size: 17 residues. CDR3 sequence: CASSQVYRSSYNSPLHF. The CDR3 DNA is TGCGCCAGCAGCCAAGTCTACCGTAGCTCCTATAATTCACCCCTCCACTTT.

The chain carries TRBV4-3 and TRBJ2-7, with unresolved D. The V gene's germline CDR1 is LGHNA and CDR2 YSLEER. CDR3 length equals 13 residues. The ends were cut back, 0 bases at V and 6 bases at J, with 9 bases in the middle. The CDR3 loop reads CASSQDLSPEQYF. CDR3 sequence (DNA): TGCGCCAGCAGCCAAGATCTCAGTCCCGAGCAGTACTTC.

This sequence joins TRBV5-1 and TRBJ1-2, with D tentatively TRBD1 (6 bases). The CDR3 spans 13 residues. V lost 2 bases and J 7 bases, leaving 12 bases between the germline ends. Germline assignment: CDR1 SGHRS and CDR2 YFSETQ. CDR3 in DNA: TGCGCCAGCAGCTTCGGAAGGGGGTCTGGCTACACCTTC. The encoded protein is CASSFGRGSGYTF.

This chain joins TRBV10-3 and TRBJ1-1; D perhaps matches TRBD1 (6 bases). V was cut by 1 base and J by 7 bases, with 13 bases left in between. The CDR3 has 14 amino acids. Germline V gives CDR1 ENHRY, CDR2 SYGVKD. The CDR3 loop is CAISEYGQSSEAFF. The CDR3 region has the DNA TGTGCCATCAGTGAGTATGGACAGTCGAGTGAAGCTTTCTTT.

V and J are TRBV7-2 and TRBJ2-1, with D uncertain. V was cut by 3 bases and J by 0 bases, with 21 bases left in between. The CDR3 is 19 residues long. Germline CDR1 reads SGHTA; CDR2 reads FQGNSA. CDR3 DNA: TGTGCCAGCAGCTTCTGGTCCACCCCCGGTCCGAGCTCCTACAATGAGCAGTTCTTC. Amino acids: CASSFWSTPGPSSYNEQFF.

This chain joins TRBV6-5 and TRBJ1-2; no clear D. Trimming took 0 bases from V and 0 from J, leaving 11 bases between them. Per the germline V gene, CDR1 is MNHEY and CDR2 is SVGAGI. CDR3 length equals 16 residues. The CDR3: CASSYSMSTTNYGYTF. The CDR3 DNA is TGTGCCAGCAGTTACTCGATGTCAACAACTAACTATGGCTACACCTTC.

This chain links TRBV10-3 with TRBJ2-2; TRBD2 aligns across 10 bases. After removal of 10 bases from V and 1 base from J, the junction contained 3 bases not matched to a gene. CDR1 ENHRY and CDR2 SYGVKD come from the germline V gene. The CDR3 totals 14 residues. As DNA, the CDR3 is TGTGCCACTCAGCGGGGGGGGAACACCGGGGAGCTGTTTTTT. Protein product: CATQRGGNTGELFF.

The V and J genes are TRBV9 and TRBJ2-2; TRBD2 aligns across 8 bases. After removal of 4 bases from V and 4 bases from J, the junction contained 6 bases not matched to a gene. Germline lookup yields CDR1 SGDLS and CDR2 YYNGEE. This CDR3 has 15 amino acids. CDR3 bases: TGTGCCAGCAGCATAAGCGGGAGCGGCACCGGGGAGCTGTTTTTT. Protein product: CASSISGSGTGELFF. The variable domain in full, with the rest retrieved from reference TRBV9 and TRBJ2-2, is DSGVTQTPKHLITATGQRVTLRCSPRSGDLSVYWYQQSLDQGLQFLIQYYNGEERAKGNILERFSAQQFPDLHSELNLSSLELGDSALYFCASSISGSGTGELFFGEGSRLTVL.

The CDR3 region is CASSSGTSGYTDTQYF. CDR3 bases: TGTGCCAGCAGCTCCGGGACTAGCGGATACACAGATACGCAGTATTTT. The rearrangement joins TRBV28 to TRBJ2-3; 11 nucleotides line up with TRBD2. Germline values: CDR1 MDHEN, CDR2 SYDVKM. The CDR3 consists of 16 residues. V dropped 6 bases and J dropped 2; count of bases not matched to a gene: 7. The full variable domain, its missing parts supplied by reference TRBV28 and TRBJ2-3, is DVKVTQSSRYLVKRTGEKVFLECVQDMDHENMFWYRQDPGLGLRLIYFSYDVKMKEKGDIPEGYSVSREKKERFSLILESASTNQTSMYLCASSSGTSGYTDTQYFGPGTRLTVL.

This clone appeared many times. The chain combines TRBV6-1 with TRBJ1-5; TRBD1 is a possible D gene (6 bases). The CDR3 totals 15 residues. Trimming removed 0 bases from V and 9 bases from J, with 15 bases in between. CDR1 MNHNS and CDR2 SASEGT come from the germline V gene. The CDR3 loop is CASSEARGQFSPQHF. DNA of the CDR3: TGTGCCAGCAGTGAAGCCCGCGGACAGTTCTCGCCCCAGCATTTT.

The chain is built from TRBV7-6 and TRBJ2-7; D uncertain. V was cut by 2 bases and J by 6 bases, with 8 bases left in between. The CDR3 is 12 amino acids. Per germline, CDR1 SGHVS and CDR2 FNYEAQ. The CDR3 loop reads CASSLNSVEQYF. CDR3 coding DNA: TGTGCCAGCAGCTTAAACTCCGTCGAGCAGTACTTC.

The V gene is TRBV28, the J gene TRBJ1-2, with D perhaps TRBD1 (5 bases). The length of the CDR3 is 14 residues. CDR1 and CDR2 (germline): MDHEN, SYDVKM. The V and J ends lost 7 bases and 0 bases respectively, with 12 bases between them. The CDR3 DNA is TGTGCCAGCACCTCACGGGGGGCTAACTATGGCTACACCTTC. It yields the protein CASTSRGANYGYTF.

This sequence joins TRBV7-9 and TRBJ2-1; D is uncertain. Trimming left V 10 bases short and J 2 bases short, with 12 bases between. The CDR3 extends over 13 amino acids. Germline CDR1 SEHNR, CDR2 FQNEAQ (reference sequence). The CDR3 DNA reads TGTGCCACCGACTCAAACACCTACAATGAGCAGTTCTTC. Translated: CATDSNTYNEQFF. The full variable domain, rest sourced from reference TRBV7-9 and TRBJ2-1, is DTGVSQNPRHKITKRGQNVTFRCDPISEHNRLYWYRQTLGQGPEFLTYFQNEAQLEKSRLLSDRFSAERPKGSFSTLEIQRTEQGDSAMYLCATDSNTYNEQFFGPGTRLTVL.